Listed below are T cell receptor beta chains from one sample, sequenced in a study of T cells after posttransplantation cyclophosphamide. The table came from immunoSEQ multiplex PCR; TCRdb's copy has only in-frame clones and leaves some out. The data contain some 43,000 clones, about nine tenths of them seen just once; the ten biggest clones take up less than 2.5%. The specimen comprised PBMCs, sampled about 60 days after allogeneic stem cell transplant with posttransplant cyclophosphamide. The receptors were gathered from a male patient aged 55 to 70 who received an allogeneic stem cell transplant from a related donor and was CMV-positive. Some T cells here may be from the graft donor. Both conserved end residues are part of each CDR3. The order of the fields is CDR3 DNA, CDR3 protein, clone size, J gene, D gene, V gene. D genes are given only for firm matches. Clone size appears in some rows only: once, few, many, or a class for an expanded clone.

TGTGCCAGCAGTCCGTGGACAGGGAACACTGAAGCTTTCTTT,CASSPWTGNTEAFF,.,TRBJ1-1,TRBD1,TRBV28
TGCGCCAGCAGCCAAGATGAAAGAGCATCCAATGGCTACACCTTC,CASSQDERASNGYTF,once,TRBJ1-2,.,TRBV4-1
TGTGCCAGTACTGGGGCGGACAAAAACATTCAGTACTTC,CASTGADKNIQYF,.,TRBJ2-4,.,TRBV19
TGCGCCAGCAGCTTGGGGCCGGGGGGCGGAGAGCGGAATACGCAGTATTTT,CASSLGPGGGERNTQYF,.,TRBJ2-3,.,TRBV5-1
TGCAGCGTTGTTCACGGGGTTATGAACACTGAAGCTTTCTTT,CSVVHGVMNTEAFF,.,TRBJ1-1,.,TRBV29-1
TGTGCCAGCAGTTCCGGGACAAGTAATGAAAAACTGTTTTTT,CASSSGTSNEKLFF,.,TRBJ1-4,.,TRBV6-1
TGTGCCAGCAGCGTAGGCGGACAGCCCAATCAGCCCCAGCATTTT,CASSVGGQPNQPQHF,.,TRBJ1-5,.,TRBV9
TGTGCCAGCAGCTTAATGGCCTCAGGGGTGGGGCTCGAGCAGTACTTC,CASSLMASGVGLEQYF,.,TRBJ2-7,.,TRBV7-2
TGTGCCAGCAGCTTAACCGGTCCAGGTGCAGATACGCAGTATTTT,CASSLTGPGADTQYF,.,TRBJ2-3,.,TRBV11-2
TGTGCCAGCAGTTACACCGACAGGGGGAATGAAAAACTGTTTTTT,CASSYTDRGNEKLFF,.,TRBJ1-4,TRBD1,TRBV6-5
TGTGCCAGCAGGCCCGATACAGGGGCGGTCTACGAGCAGTACTTC,CASRPDTGAVYEQYF,.,TRBJ2-7,TRBD1,TRBV6-5
TGTGCCTGGAGTTCCAACGACTTACGGCTGTTTTTT,CAWSSNDLRLFF,.,TRBJ1-4,.,TRBV30
TGTGCCAGTAGTATAGACGTGGAGGGGCCCCTCCACTTT,CASSIDVEGPLHF,.,TRBJ1-6,.,TRBV19
TGTGCCAGCAGTTTCCCTGGCAGCGGGACTTATGGCTACACCTTC,CASSFPGSGTYGYTF,.,TRBJ1-2,.,TRBV6-5
TGTGCCAGCAGGCCTCTATTAGGGGCCCTAGTCACAGATACGCAGTATTTT,CASRPLLGALVTDTQYF,few,TRBJ2-3,.,TRBV27
TGTGCCAGCAGTGGAGACTCTACCACAGATACGCAGTATTTT,CASSGDSTTDTQYF,.,TRBJ2-3,.,TRBV25-1
TGTGCCAGCAGCTCCACAAGGACAGCCCAAGCTAACTATGGCTACACCTTC,CASSSTRTAQANYGYTF,.,TRBJ1-2,.,TRBV27
TGTGCCAGCAGCACCGGGGGGCTTTACAATGAGCAGTTCTTC,CASSTGGLYNEQFF,.,TRBJ2-1,.,TRBV28
TGTGCCAGCAGCTTGCAGGGAGGCTATGGCTACACCTTC,CASSLQGGYGYTF,.,TRBJ1-2,.,TRBV5-4
TGTGCCAGCAGTGAGGGCGGGGGCTGGAACGAGCAGTACTTC,CASSEGGGWNEQYF,.,TRBJ2-7,.,TRBV6-1
TGCAGCGTTGAACGGGTTGGAAGGCGGAAAGACGAAGAGACCCAGTACTTC,CSVERVGRRKDEETQYF,once,TRBJ2-5,.,TRBV29-1
TGTGCCAGCAGGGGGCTACTAGCTGGATCAGCGGATACGCAGTATTTT,CASRGLLAGSADTQYF,.,TRBJ2-3,.,TRBV5-5
TGCGCCAGCAGCTACAACAGGGGGGAGAACACTGAAGCTTTCTTT,CASSYNRGENTEAFF,.,TRBJ1-1,TRBD1,TRBV5-1
TGTGCCAGCAGCTTGGAGGGAGCAGATACGCAGTATTTT,CASSLEGADTQYF,.,TRBJ2-3,.,TRBV5-4
TGTGCCAGCAGTGGCACAGGGATCCATCAGCCCCAGCATTTT,CASSGTGIHQPQHF,once,TRBJ1-5,.,TRBV28
TGTGCCAGCAGCTTTACCGGGACAAAAGCCTACGAGCAGTACTTC,CASSFTGTKAYEQYF,.,TRBJ2-7,.,TRBV7-2
TGTGCCAGCTCACCACCCTCAGTGGACACCGGCTACACCTTC,CASSPPSVDTGYTF,.,TRBJ1-2,.,TRBV18
TGTGCCAGCAGGCCAACAGGGGCATTTAACTATGGCTACACCTTC,CASRPTGAFNYGYTF,.,TRBJ1-2,TRBD1,TRBV5-5
TGTGCCAGCTCACCTCCAGACTTCGGGGAAAAACTGTTTTTT,CASSPPDFGEKLFF,.,TRBJ1-4,.,TRBV18
TGTGCCAGCAGCTCCTGGGCCGCGCAGCCCCAGCATTTT,CASSSWAAQPQHF,few,TRBJ1-5,.,TRBV6-1
TGCGCCAGCAGCAAACAGGGAGATGCCACTGAAGCTTTCTTT,CASSKQGDATEAFF,.,TRBJ1-1,.,TRBV5-1
TGTGCCAGCTCACCCGGGACAGGGGGGAGAAACACCATATATTTT,CASSPGTGGRNTIYF,.,TRBJ1-3,TRBD1,TRBV18
TGTGCCAGCAGTCACCGACTCACTGAAGCTTTCTTT,CASSHRLTEAFF,.,TRBJ1-1,.,TRBV9
TGTGCCAGCAGCTCTAGGACAGGGTGGACCGGGGAGCTGTTTTTT,CASSSRTGWTGELFF,.,TRBJ2-2,TRBD1,TRBV14
TGTGCCAGCAGCTTAACGGACACCGGGGAGCTGTTTTTT,CASSLTDTGELFF,.,TRBJ2-2,.,TRBV11-2
TGTGCCATCAGGGACAGGGGGATTACTGAAGCTTTCTTT,CAIRDRGITEAFF,.,TRBJ1-1,TRBD1,TRBV10-3
TGTGCCTGGAGTGTAAACGGGAAAGCCGGGGAGCTGTTTTTT,CAWSVNGKAGELFF,once,TRBJ2-2,.,TRBV30
TGTGCCATCAGACGTGCCGGGGGGCAAGAGACCCAGTACTTC,CAIRRAGGQETQYF,.,TRBJ2-5,TRBD2,TRBV10-3
TGTGCCAGCAGTCCACCGACAGGGGCATATGGCTACACCTTC,CASSPPTGAYGYTF,.,TRBJ1-2,TRBD1,TRBV28